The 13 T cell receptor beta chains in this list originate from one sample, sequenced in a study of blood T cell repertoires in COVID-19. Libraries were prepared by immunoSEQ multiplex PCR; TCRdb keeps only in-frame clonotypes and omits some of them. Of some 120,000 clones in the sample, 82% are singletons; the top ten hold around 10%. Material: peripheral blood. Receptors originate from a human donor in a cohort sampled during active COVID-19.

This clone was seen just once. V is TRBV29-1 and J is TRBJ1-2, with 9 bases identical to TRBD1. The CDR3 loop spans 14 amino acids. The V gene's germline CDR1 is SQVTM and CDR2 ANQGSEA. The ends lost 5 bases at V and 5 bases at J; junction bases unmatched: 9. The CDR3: CSVYPGQGEYGYTF. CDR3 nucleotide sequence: TGCAGCGTTTACCCGGGACAGGGAGAGTATGGCTACACCTTC.

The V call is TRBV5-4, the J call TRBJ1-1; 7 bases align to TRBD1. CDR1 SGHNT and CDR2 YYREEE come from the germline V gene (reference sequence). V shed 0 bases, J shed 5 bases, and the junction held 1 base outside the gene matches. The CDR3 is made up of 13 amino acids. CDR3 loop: CASSLDRGTEAFF. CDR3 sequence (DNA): TGTGCCAGCAGCTTGGACAGGGGAACTGAAGCTTTCTTT.

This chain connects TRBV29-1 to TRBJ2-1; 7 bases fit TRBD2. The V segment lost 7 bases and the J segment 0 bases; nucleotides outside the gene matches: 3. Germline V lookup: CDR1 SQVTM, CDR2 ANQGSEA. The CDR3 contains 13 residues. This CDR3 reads CSGKRGSYNEQFF. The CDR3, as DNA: TGCAGCGGAAAGCGGGGCTCCTACAATGAGCAGTTCTTC.

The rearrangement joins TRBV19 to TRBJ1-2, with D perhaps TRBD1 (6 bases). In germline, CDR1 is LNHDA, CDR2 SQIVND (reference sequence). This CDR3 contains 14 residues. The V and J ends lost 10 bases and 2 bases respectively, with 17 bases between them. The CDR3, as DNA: TGTGCCACCGCGGACAGCTACGTCAACTATGGCTACACCTTC. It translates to CATADSYVNYGYTF.

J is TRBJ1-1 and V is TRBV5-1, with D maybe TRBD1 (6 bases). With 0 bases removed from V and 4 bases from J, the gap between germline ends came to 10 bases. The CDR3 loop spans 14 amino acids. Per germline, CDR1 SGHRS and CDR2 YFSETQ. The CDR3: CASSLGGPGTEAFF. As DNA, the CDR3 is TGCGCCAGCAGCTTGGGGGGGCCGGGCACTGAAGCTTTCTTT.

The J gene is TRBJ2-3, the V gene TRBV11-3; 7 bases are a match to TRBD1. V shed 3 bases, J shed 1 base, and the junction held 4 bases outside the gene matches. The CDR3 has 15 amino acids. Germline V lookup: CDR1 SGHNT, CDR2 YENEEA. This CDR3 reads CASSFGGTGTDTQYF. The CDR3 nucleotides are TGTGCCAGCAGCTTCGGTGGGACAGGCACAGATACGCAGTATTTT. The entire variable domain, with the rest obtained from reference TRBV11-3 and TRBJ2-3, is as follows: EAGVVQSPRYKIIEKKQPVAFWCNPISGHNTLYWYLQNLGQGPELLIRYENEEAVDDSQLPKDRFSAERLKGVDSTLKIQPAELGDSAVYLCASSFGGTGTDTQYFGPGTRLTVL.

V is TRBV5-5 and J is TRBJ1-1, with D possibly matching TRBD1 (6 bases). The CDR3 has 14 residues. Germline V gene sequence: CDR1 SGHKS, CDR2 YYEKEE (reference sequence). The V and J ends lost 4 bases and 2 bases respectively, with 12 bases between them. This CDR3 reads CASSIGQPNTEAFF. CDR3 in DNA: TGTGCCAGCAGCATTGGACAGCCTAACACTGAAGCTTTCTTT.

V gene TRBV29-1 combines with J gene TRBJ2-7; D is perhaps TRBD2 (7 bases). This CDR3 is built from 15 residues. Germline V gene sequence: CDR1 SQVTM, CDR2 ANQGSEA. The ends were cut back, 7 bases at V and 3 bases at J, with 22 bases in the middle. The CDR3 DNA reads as TGCAGCGCGGGGGGCAGCGGGACTCCGTTCTACGAGCAGTACTTC. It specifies CSAGGSGTPFYEQYF.

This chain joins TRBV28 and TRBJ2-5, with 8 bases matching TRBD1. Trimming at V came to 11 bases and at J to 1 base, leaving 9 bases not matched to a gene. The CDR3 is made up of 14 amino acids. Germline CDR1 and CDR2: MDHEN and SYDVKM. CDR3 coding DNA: TGTGCCGCAGTATCACAGGGGGGCCAAGAGACCCAGTACTTC. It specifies CAAVSQGGQETQYF.

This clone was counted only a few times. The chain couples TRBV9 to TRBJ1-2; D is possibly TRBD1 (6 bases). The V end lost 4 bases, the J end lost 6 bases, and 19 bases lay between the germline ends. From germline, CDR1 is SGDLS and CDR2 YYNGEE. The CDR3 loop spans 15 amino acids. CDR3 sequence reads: CASSTPGGQGDGYTF. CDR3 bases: TGTGCCAGCAGCACCCCGGGGGGGCAGGGTGATGGCTACACCTTC.

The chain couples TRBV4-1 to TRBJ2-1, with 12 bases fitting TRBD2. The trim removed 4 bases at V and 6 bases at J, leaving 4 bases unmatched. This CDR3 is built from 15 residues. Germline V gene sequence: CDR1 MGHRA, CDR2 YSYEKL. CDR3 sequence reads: CASSLGLAGANEQFF. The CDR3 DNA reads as TGCGCCAGCAGCCTGGGACTAGCGGGTGCCAATGAGCAGTTCTTC.

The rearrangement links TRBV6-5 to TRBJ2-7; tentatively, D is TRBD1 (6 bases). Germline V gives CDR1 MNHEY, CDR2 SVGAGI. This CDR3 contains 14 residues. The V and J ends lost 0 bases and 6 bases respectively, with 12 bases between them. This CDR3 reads CASSYSPQQGEQYF. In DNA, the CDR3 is TGTGCCAGCAGTTACTCCCCCCAACAGGGCGAGCAGTACTTC.

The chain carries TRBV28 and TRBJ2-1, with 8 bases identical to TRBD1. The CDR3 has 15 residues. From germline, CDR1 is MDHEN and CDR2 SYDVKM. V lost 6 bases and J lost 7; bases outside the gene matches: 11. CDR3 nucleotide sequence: TGTGCCAGCAGCAACGCCGGGACAGGTTTAAATGAGCAGTTCTTC. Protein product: CASSNAGTGLNEQFF. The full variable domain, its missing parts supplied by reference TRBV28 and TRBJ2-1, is DVKVTQSSRYLVKRTGEKVFLECVQDMDHENMFWYRQDPGLGLRLIYFSYDVKMKEKGDIPEGYSVSREKKERFSLILESASTNQTSMYLCASSNAGTGLNEQFFGPGTRLTVL.